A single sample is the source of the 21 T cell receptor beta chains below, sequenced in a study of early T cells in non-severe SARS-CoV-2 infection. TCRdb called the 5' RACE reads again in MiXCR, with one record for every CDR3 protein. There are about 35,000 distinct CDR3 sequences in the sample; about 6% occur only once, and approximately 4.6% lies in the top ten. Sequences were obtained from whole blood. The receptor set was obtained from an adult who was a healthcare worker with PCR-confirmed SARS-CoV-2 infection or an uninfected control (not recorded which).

The CDR3 loop reads CASITANYGYTF. The CDR3 nucleotides read TGTGCCAGCATTACAGCTAACTATGGCTACACCTTC. The rearrangement uses TRBV2 and TRBJ1-2, with no clear D. The CDR3 totals 12 residues. Trimming left V 7 bases short and J 0 bases short, with 6 bases between. The germline CDR1 and CDR2 sequences are SNHLY and FYNNEI.

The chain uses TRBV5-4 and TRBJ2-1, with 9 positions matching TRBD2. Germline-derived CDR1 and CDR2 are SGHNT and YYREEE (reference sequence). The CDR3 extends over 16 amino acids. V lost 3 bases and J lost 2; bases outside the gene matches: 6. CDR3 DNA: TGTGCCAGCAGCTCCGGGACTAGCAATCCCTACAATGAGCAGTTCTTC. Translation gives CASSSGTSNPYNEQFF. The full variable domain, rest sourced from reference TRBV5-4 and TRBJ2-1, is ETGVTQSPTHLIKTRGQQVTLRCSSQSGHNTVSWYQQALGQGPQFIFQYYREEENGRGNFPPRFSGLQFPNYSSELNVNALELDDSALYLCASSSGTSNPYNEQFFGPGTRLTVL.

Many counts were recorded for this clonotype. The CDR3 is CASTNREKQYF. CDR3 DNA sequence: TGTGCCAGCACAAACAGGGAGAAGCAGTACTTC. The rearrangement uses TRBV12-3 or TRBV12-4 and TRBJ2-7; TRBD1 might be the D (6 bases). V dropped 7 bases and J dropped 8 bases, with 12 bases sitting between them. The CDR3 length is 11 residues.

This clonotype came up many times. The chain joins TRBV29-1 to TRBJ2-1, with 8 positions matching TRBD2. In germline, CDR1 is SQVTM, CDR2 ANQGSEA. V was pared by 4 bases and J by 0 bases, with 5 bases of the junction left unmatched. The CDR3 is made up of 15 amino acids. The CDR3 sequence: CSVAGGRISYNEQFF. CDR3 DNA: TGCAGCGTTGCGGGCGGGAGGATCTCCTACAATGAGCAGTTCTTC.

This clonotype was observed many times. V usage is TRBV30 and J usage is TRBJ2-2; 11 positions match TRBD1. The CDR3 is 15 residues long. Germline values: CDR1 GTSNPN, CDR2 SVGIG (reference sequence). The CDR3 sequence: CAEGLGTGGTGELFF. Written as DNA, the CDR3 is TGTGCGGAAGGACTCGGGACAGGGGGCACCGGGGAGCTGTTTTTT.

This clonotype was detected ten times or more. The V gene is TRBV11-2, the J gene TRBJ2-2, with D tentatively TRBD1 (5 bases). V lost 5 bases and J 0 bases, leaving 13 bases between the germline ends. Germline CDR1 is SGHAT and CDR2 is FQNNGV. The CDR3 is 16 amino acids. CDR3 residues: CASSTDRVPNTGELFF. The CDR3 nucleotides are TGTGCCAGCAGCACCGACAGAGTTCCGAACACCGGGGAGCTGTTTTTT.

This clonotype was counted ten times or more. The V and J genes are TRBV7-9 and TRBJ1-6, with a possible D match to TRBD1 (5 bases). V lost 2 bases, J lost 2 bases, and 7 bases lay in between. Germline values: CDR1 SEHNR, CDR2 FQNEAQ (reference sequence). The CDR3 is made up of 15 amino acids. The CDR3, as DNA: TGTGCCAGCAGCTTAAGGGACGCCTATAATTCACCCCTCCACTTT. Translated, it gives CASSLRDAYNSPLHF.

CDR3 protein: CASSLGAAGEKLFF. The DNA of the CDR3 is TGTGCCAGCAGTTTAGGGGCAGCGGGTGAAAAACTGTTTTTT. V usage is TRBV28 and J usage is TRBJ1-4; D is possibly TRBD1 (5 bases). Germline V gene lookup returns CDR1 MDHEN and CDR2 SYDVKM. The ends were cut back, 2 bases at V and 7 bases at J, with 11 bases in the middle. This CDR3 is 14 amino acids long.

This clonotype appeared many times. The CDR3: CSVGRLASSTDTQYF. The CDR3 region has the DNA TGCAGCGTCGGACGACTAGCGAGTAGCACAGATACGCAGTATTTT. This chain connects TRBV29-1 to TRBJ2-3; 8 nucleotides align to TRBD2. Per germline, CDR1 SQVTM and CDR2 ANQGSEA. Trimming removed 6 bases from V and 0 bases from J; junction bases left unmatched: 8. The CDR3 length is 15 residues.

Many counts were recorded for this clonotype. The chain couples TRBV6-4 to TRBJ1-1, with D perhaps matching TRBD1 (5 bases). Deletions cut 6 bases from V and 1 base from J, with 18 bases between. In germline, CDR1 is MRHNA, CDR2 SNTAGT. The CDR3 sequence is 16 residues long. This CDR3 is CASRVRDSITNTEAFF. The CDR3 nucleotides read TGTGCCAGCAGGGTCAGGGACTCCATTACGAACACTGAAGCTTTCTTT.

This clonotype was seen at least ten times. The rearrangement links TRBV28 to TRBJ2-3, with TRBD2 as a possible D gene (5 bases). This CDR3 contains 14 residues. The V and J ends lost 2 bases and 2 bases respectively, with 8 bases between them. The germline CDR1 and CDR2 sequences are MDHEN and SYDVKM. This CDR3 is CASSLTGDTDTQYF. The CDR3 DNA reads TGTGCCAGCAGTTTAACCGGGGACACAGATACGCAGTATTTT.

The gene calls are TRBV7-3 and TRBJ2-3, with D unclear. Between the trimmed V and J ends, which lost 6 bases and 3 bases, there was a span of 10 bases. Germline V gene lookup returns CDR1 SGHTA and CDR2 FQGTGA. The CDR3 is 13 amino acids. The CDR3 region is CASSRFRTDTQYF. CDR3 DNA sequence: TGTGCCAGCAGTAGATTCCGGACAGATACGCAGTATTTT. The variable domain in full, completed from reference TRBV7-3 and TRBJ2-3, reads GAGVSQTPSNKVTEKGKYVELRCDPISGHTALYWYRQSLGQGPEFLIYFQGTGAADDSGLPNDRFFAVRPEGSVSTLKIQRTERGDSAVYLCASSRFRTDTQYFGPGTRLTVL.

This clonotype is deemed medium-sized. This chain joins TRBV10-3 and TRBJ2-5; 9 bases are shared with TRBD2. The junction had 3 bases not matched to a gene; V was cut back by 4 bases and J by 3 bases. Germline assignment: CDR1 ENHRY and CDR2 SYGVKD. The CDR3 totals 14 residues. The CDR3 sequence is CAISATSGEETQYF. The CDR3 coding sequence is TGTGCCATCAGTGCGACTAGCGGAGAAGAGACCCAGTACTTC.

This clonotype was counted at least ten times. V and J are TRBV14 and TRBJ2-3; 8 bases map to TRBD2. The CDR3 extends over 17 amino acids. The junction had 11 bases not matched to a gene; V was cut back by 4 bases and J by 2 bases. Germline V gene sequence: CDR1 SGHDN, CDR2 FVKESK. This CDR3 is CASSRNLLAVHTDTQYF. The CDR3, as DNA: TGTGCCAGCAGCCGGAACTTACTAGCGGTCCACACAGATACGCAGTATTTT. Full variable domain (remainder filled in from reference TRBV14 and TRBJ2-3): EAGVTQFPSHSVIEKGQTVTLRCDPISGHDNLYWYRRVMGKEIKFLLHFVKESKQDESGMPNNRFLAERTGGTYSTLKVQPAELEDSGVYFCASSRNLLAVHTDTQYFGPGTRLTVL.

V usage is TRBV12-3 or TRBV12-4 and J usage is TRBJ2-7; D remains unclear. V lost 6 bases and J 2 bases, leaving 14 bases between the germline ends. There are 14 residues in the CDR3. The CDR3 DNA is TGTGCCAGCAGCCAAGCGTGGAACGCCTACGAGCAGTACTTC. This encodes CASSQAWNAYEQYF.

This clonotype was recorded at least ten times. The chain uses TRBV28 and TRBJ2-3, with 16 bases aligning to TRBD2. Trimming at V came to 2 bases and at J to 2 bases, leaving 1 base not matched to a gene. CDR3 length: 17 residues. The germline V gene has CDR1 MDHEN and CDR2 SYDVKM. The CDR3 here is CASSLGTSGRATDTQYF. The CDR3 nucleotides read TGTGCCAGCAGTTTAGGGACTAGCGGGAGGGCCACAGATACGCAGTATTTT.

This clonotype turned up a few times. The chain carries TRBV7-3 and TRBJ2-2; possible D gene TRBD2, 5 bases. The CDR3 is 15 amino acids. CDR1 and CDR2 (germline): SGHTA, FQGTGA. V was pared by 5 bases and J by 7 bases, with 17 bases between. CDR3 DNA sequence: TGTGCCAGCAGCCAAAGTCCTAGCCGGGGCGGGGAGCTGTTTTTT. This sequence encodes CASSQSPSRGGELFF.

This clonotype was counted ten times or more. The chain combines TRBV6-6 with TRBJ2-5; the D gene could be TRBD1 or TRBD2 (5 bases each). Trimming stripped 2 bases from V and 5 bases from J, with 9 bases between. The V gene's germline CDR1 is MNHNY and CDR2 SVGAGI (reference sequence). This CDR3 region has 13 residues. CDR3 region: CASSYAGTETQYF. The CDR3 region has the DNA TGTGCCAGCAGTTACGCAGGGACGGAGACCCAGTACTTC.

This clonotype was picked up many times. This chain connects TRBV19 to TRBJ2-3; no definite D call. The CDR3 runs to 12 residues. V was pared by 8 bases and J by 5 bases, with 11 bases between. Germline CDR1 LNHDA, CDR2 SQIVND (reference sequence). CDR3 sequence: CASLDRRDTQYF. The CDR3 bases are TGTGCCAGTTTGGACCGTCGAGATACGCAGTATTTT.

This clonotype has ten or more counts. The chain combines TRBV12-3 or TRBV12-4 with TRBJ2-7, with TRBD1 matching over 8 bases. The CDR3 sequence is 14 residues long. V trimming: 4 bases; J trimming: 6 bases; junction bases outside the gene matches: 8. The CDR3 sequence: CASSSDRDKGEQYF. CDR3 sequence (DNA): TGTGCCAGCAGTTCGGACAGGGATAAGGGCGAGCAGTACTTC.

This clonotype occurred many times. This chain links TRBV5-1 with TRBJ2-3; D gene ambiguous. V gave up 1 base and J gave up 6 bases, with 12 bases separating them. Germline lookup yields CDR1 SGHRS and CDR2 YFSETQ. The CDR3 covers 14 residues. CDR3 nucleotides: TGCGCCAGCAGCTTGTCGAGCCCGTCTGATACGCAGTATTTT. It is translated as CASSLSSPSDTQYF.